Here is one T cell receptor beta chain with its context. The sample is drawn from a study of cytomegalovirus exposure and HLA in healthy donors. Per germline, CDR1 SGHRS and CDR2 YFSETQ. This CDR3 has 14 amino acids. The J segment lost 5 bases and the V segment lost 2 bases, leaving 7 bases of the junction unmatched. Libraries were prepared by immunoSEQ multiplex PCR; TCRdb keeps only in-frame clonotypes and omits some of them. The repertoire holds 200,000 to 250,000 clones, with approximately 80% as singletons. V and J are TRBV5-1 and TRBJ2-7; 7 positions match TRBD1. Sequenced sample: PBMCs. The receptor comes from a woman aged 25 to 45 in good health and CMV-seropositive. The CDR3 nucleotides read TGCGCCAGCAGCTTAGACAGGGATCGGGACGAGCAGTACTTC. Amino acid sequence: CASSLDRDRDEQYF.